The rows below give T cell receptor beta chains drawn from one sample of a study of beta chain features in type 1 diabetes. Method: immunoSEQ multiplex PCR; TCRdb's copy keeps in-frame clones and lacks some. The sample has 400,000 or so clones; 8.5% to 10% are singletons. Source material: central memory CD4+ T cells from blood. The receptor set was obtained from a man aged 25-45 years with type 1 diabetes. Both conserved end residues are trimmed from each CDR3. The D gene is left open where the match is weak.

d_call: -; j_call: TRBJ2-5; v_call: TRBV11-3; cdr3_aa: ASSYREGETQY
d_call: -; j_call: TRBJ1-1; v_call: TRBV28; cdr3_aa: ASSTYRAEAF
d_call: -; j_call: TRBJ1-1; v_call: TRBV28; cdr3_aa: ASSKGSTEAF
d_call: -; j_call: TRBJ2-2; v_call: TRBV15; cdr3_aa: ATRRPGPGGTGELF
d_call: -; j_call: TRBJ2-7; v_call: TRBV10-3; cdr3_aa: AISGGRDSYEQY
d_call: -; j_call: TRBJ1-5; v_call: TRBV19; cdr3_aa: ASSLTEDSNQPQH
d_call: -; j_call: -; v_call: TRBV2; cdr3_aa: ASSVSGRKTYEQY
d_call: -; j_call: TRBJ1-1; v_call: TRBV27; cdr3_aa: ASSLRLMQVGTEAF
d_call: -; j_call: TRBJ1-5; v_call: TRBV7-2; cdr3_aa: ASSLGDRRNQPQH
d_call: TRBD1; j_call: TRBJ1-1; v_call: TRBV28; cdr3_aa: ASTRPPGGIIAEAF
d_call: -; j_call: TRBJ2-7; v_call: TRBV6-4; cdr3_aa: ASSDSGAGPYEQY
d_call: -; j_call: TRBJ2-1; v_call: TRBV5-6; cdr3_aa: ASSYTSFNEQF
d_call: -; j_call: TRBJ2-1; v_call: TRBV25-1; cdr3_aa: ASSRGNSYNEQF
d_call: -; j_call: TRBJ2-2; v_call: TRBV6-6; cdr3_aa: ASSYTGTYTGELF
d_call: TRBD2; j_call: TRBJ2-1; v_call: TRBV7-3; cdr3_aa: ASSLKPGGVSYNEQF
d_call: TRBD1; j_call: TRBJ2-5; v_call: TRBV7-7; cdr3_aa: ASSSGTARQY
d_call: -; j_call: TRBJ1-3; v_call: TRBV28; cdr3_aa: AIAPGQGNTIY
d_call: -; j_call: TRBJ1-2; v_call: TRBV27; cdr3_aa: ASSSSRGDRYGYT
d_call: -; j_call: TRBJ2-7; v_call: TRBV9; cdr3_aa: ASRGRTYEQY
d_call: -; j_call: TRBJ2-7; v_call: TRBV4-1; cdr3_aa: ASSQAGQTYEQY
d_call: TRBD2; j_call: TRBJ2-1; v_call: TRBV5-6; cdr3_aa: ASSDVRAGVYNEQF
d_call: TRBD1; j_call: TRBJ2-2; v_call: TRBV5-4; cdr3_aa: ASTPGGQGWTGELF
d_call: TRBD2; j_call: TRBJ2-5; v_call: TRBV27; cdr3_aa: ASRSGVQETQY
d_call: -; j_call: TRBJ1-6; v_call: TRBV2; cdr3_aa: ASRSAGLGGSSPLH
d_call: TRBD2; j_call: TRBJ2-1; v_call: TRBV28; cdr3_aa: ASSSSGTNYNEQF
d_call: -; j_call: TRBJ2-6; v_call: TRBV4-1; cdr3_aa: ASRRVGVGSGANVLT
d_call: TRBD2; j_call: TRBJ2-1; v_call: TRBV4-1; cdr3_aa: ASSQGTSGLIGEQF
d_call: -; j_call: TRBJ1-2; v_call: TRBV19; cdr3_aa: ASSRSSPGQTRYGYT
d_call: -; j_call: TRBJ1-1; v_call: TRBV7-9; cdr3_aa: ASSLVVGDAF
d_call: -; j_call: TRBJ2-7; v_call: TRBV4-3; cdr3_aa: ASSQDGQGLEQY
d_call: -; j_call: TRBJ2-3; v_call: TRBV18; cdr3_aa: ASSVQGFEADTQY
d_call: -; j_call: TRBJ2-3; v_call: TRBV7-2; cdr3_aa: ASSLGLALGTDTQY
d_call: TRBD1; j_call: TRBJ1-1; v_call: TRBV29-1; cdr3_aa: SGTGQENTEAL
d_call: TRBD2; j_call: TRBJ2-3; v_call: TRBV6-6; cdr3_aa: AIGDGLAGATDTQY
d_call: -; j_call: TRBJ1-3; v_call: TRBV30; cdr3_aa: AWSRGTGNTIY
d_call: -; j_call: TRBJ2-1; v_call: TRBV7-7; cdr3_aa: ASSLRRERNEQF
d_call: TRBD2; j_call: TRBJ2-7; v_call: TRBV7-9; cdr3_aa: ASSSTGGVAFEQY
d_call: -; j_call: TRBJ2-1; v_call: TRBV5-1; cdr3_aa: ASSWGPSDNEQF
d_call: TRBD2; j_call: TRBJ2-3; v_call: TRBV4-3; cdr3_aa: ASSQGLAGGRPLELFTDTQY
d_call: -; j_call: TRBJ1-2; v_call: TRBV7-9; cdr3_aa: ASSPGPGYYGYT
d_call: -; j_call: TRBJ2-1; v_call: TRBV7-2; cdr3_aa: ASSPSSASDEQF
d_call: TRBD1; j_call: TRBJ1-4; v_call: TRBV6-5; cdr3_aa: ASSYSGTASLKLF
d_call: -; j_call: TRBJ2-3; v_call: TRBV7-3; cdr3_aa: ASSSLDTQY
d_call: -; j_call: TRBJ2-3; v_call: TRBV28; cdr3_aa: ASSLPGRLVTDTQY
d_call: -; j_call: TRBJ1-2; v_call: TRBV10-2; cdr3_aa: ASTQPGLLLNYGYT